One sample yielded the 19 T cell receptor beta chains listed below, sequenced in a study of CD8+ T cells in alopecia areata. Sequencing templates came from extracted RNA that was reverse transcribed into cDNA. Data came from immunoSEQ multiplex PCR; TCRdb stores just in-frame clones and leaves some out. The sample shows roughly 150,000 clones, 75% to 90% of them seen only once. The specimen comprised CD8+ T cells sorted from blood, sampled at week 0. These TCRs come from a human donor with alopecia areata.

The J gene is TRBJ1-1, the V gene TRBV11-1; no reliable D call. Deletions cut 3 bases from V and 0 bases from J, with 8 bases between. CDR3 length: 14 residues. Germline loops: CDR1 SGHAT, CDR2 FQDESV (reference sequence). The CDR3 nucleotides read TGTGCCAGCAGCTTGGCAGCCGTGAACACTGAAGCTTTCTTT. This translates into CASSLAAVNTEAFF.

V gene TRBV7-9 combines with J gene TRBJ2-1; D not resolved. CDR1 is SEHNR and CDR2 is FQNEAQ in the germline V gene (reference sequence). Trimming took off 5 bases at V and 6 bases at J, with 11 bases between the two ends. The CDR3 has 13 amino acids. DNA for the CDR3: TGTGCCAGCAGCGATGGAGCGACCAATGAGCAGTTCTTC. This encodes CASSDGATNEQFF.

The chain has TRBV27 and TRBJ2-2, with D possibly being TRBD2 (7 bases). Germline loops: CDR1 MNHEY, CDR2 SMNVEV (reference sequence). The CDR3 runs to 17 residues. Trimming stripped 4 bases from V and 2 bases from J, with 17 bases between. The CDR3 sequence is CASSSWGGSSNTGELFF. Here the CDR3 DNA reads TGTGCCAGCAGTTCGTGGGGGGGCTCATCTAACACCGGGGAGCTGTTTTTT.

The chain carries TRBV29-1 and TRBJ2-2; 8 bases are a match to TRBD1. V lost 0 bases and J lost 6; bases outside the gene matches: 9. This CDR3 is 16 amino acids long. Germline lookup yields CDR1 SQVTM and CDR2 ANQGSEA. CDR3 amino acids: CSVEDGGQGLSGELFF. The CDR3 region has the DNA TGCAGCGTTGAAGACGGTGGACAGGGCCTCTCCGGGGAGCTGTTTTTT.

V usage is TRBV14 and J usage is TRBJ2-5; maybe TRBD2 (6 bases). The V end was cut by 3 bases, the J end by 5 bases, with 13 bases between. This CDR3 region has 14 residues. CDR1 and CDR2 from the germline V gene are SGHDN and FVKESK. In nucleotides, the CDR3 is TGTGCCAGCAGCCACCCTCCTGGAGGGGAGACCCAGTACTTC. Translated, it gives CASSHPPGGETQYF.

The chain uses TRBV4-1 and TRBJ2-1, with a tentative D call TRBD1 (6 bases). The CDR3 length is 15 residues. Germline loops: CDR1 MGHRA, CDR2 YSYEKL. With 5 bases removed from V and 6 bases from J, the gap between germline ends came to 17 bases. CDR3 residues: CASSLERTASNEQFF. In DNA, the CDR3 is TGCGCCAGCAGCTTAGAGAGGACAGCCTCCAATGAGCAGTTCTTC.

CDR3 residues: CAWSATGGTEAFF. CDR3 sequence (DNA): TGTGCCTGGAGTGCGACAGGTGGCACTGAAGCTTTCTTT. The chain uses TRBV30 and TRBJ1-1; tentatively, D is TRBD1 (6 bases). Germline-derived CDR1 and CDR2 are GTSNPN and SVGIG (reference sequence). V lost 1 base, J lost 4 bases, and 10 bases lay in between. The CDR3 runs to 13 residues.

This sequence joins TRBV7-6 and TRBJ2-2; maybe TRBD2 (5 bases). Per germline, CDR1 SGHVS and CDR2 FNYEAQ. The CDR3 extends over 15 amino acids. The V end lost 1 base, the J end lost 4 bases, and 10 bases lay between the germline ends. CDR3 amino acids: CASSLGAATTGELFF. The CDR3 DNA follows: TGTGCCAGCAGCTTAGGAGCGGCAACCACCGGGGAGCTGTTTTTT.

The rearrangement joins TRBV2 to TRBJ2-2, with D perhaps given as TRBD1 or TRBD2 (5 bases each). Germline V gene lookup returns CDR1 SNHLY and CDR2 FYNNEI. The CDR3 length is 15 residues. Trimming stripped 4 bases from V and 1 base from J, with 10 bases between. CDR3 coding DNA: TGTGCCAGCAGTGTGTCGAGGGGGAACACCGGGGAGCTGTTTTTT. Translated: CASSVSRGNTGELFF.

V is TRBV4-1 and J is TRBJ2-1; TRBD2 is a possible D gene (6 bases). Trimming shortened V by 0 bases and J by 2 bases, and 17 bases separated the two germline ends. This CDR3 is built from 18 residues. Germline V gene lookup returns CDR1 MGHRA and CDR2 YSYEKL. The CDR3 sequence: CASSQEPGESLPYNEQFF. The CDR3, as DNA: TGCGCCAGCAGCCAAGAACCGGGAGAATCATTGCCCTACAATGAGCAGTTCTTC.

V and J are TRBV9 and TRBJ2-7; possibly TRBD1 for D (5 bases). The ends were cut back, 0 bases at V and 0 bases at J, with 10 bases in the middle. This CDR3 contains 15 residues. Germline-derived CDR1 and CDR2 are SGDLS and YYNGEE. CDR3 sequence reads: CASSVGQGNSYEQYF. The CDR3 DNA reads TGTGCCAGCAGCGTAGGCCAGGGTAACTCCTACGAGCAGTACTTC.

The chain employs TRBV27 and TRBJ1-1; D perhaps matches TRBD1 (5 bases). V was cut by 6 bases and J by 3 bases, with 14 bases left in between. Germline CDR1 and CDR2: MNHEY and SMNVEV (reference sequence). The CDR3 runs to 14 residues. The CDR3 coding sequence is TGTGCCAGCAGGATGACAGAAGGAGACACTGAAGCTTTCTTT. Translating gives CASRMTEGDTEAFF.

This sequence joins TRBV7-2 and TRBJ1-2; D perhaps matches TRBD1 (6 bases). CDR1 is SGHTA and CDR2 is FQGNSA in the germline V gene. The CDR3 runs 13 residues. V dropped 4 bases and J dropped 2 bases, with 8 bases sitting between them. The CDR3: CASSSQGNYGYTF. CDR3 sequence (DNA): TGTGCCAGCAGCTCCCAGGGGAACTATGGCTACACCTTC. The full variable domain, in which reference TRBV7-2 and TRBJ1-2 provide the parts outside the CDR3, is GAGVSQSPSNKVTEKGKDVELRCDPISGHTALYWYRQSLGQGLEFLIYFQGNSAPDKSGLPSDRFSAERTGGSVSTLTIQRTQQEDSAVYLCASSSQGNYGYTFGSGTRLTVV.

The CDR3 loop reads CASSPTGTLSYEQYF. DNA for the CDR3: TGTGCCAGTAGCCCGACCGGGACACTCTCCTACGAGCAGTACTTC. The chain joins TRBV19 to TRBJ2-7; possibly TRBD1 for D (6 bases). V lost 6 bases, J lost 0 bases, and 15 bases lay in between. This CDR3 spans 15 amino acids. The germline V gene encodes CDR1 LNHDA and CDR2 SQIVND (reference sequence).

The V and J genes are TRBV6-5 and TRBJ2-7; D might be TRBD1 (6 bases). The CDR3 extends over 14 amino acids. The germline V gene has CDR1 MNHEY and CDR2 SVGAGI. V was shortened by 2 bases and J by 5 bases, with 13 bases between the two germline ends. The CDR3 reads CASSYSQGRNEQYF. In DNA, the CDR3 is TGTGCCAGCAGTTACAGTCAGGGGCGAAACGAGCAGTACTTC.

In DNA form, the CDR3 reads TGCAGCGTTGAGGGACAGATGCCTGAAGCTTTCTTT. It codes for CSVEGQMPEAFF. The chain is built from TRBV29-1 and TRBJ1-1; 7 bases match TRBD1. CDR3 size: 12 residues. Germline values: CDR1 SQVTM, CDR2 ANQGSEA. Unmatched junction bases numbered 4, after V lost 3 bases and J lost 6 bases.

The chain carries TRBV5-6 and TRBJ1-5; 7 bases are shared with TRBD1. The V gene end was trimmed by 2 bases and the J gene end by 3 bases; junction bases not matched to a gene: 5. Germline V gene lookup returns CDR1 SGHDT and CDR2 YYEEEE. This CDR3 is built from 15 residues. CDR3 protein: CASSFDRDDNQPQHF. In nucleotides, the CDR3 is TGTGCCAGCAGCTTTGACAGGGATGACAATCAGCCCCAGCATTTT.

The chain carries TRBV5-4 and TRBJ2-1; 8 bases match TRBD2. The germline V gene encodes CDR1 SGHNT and CDR2 YYREEE (reference sequence). The V and J ends lost 7 bases and 9 bases, in that order; junction bases with no gene match: 9. The CDR3 loop spans 13 amino acids. The CDR3 is CASSGRGGSEQFF. For the CDR3, the DNA is TGTGCCAGCTCCGGCCGGGGGGGCAGTGAGCAGTTCTTC.

This chain joins TRBV29-1 and TRBJ2-7, with D possibly matching TRBD2 (6 bases). V was clipped by 6 bases and J by 3 bases, with 12 bases between them. The CDR3 is 12 amino acids. The germline V gene has CDR1 SQVTM and CDR2 ANQGSEA. CDR3 bases: TGCAGCGTCCGGATCGGGAGCTACGAGCAGTACTTC. The encoded protein is CSVRIGSYEQYF.